A selection of T cell receptor beta chains follows, all from one sample in a study of blood T cell repertoires in COVID-19. Generated by immunoSEQ multiplex PCR, the TCRdb table keeps only in-frame clones and is missing some. The table has about 400,000 clones, approximately 90% seen once. Sample: peripheral blood. The origin of the receptors is a woman aged 25 to 45 with active or convalescent COVID-19. CDR3s include the opening cysteine and the closing phenylalanine or tryptophan. Each record gives: V gene, clone size, J gene, CDR3 protein. Only part of the rows carry a size: once, few, many, or a class if the clone is expanded.

v_call: TRBV7-8; clone_size: few; j_call: TRBJ1-2; cdr3_aa: CASSLVGPKPGAYGYTF
v_call: TRBV2; clone_size: .; j_call: TRBJ2-5; cdr3_aa: CASSELSSQETQYF
v_call: TRBV5-6; clone_size: .; j_call: TRBJ1-3; cdr3_aa: CASSLVGVNTIYF
v_call: TRBV5-1; clone_size: .; j_call: TRBJ2-7; cdr3_aa: CASSLTEDYEQYF
v_call: TRBV6-5; clone_size: .; j_call: TRBJ1-1; cdr3_aa: CASRTGGNTEAFF
v_call: TRBV5-1; clone_size: .; j_call: TRBJ2-1; cdr3_aa: CASSLDRGLEQFF
v_call: TRBV19; clone_size: .; j_call: TRBJ1-1; cdr3_aa: CASSPTGTTEAFF
v_call: TRBV5-1; clone_size: .; j_call: TRBJ2-2; cdr3_aa: CASSLAGLGVITGELFF
v_call: TRBV3-1/TRBV3-2; clone_size: .; j_call: TRBJ2-1; cdr3_aa: CASSGVYNEQFF
v_call: TRBV6-5; clone_size: .; j_call: TRBJ1-5; cdr3_aa: CASSSLGAGQPQHF
v_call: TRBV7-2; clone_size: .; j_call: TRBJ2-7; cdr3_aa: CASSLGGAGRLYEQYF
v_call: TRBV3-1/TRBV3-2; clone_size: .; j_call: TRBJ1-2; cdr3_aa: CASSQKALANYGYTF
v_call: TRBV2; clone_size: once; j_call: TRBJ1-5; cdr3_aa: CASTQNQPQHF
v_call: TRBV18; clone_size: .; j_call: TRBJ2-6; cdr3_aa: CASSHPGAGANVLTF
v_call: TRBV6-5; clone_size: once; j_call: TRBJ1-6; cdr3_aa: CASSSHQGNDSPLHF
v_call: TRBV27; clone_size: .; j_call: TRBJ1-2; cdr3_aa: CASSSAPASAGYTF
v_call: TRBV7-6; clone_size: .; j_call: TRBJ2-2; cdr3_aa: CASSFATGLGTGELFF
v_call: TRBV27; clone_size: .; j_call: TRBJ2-5; cdr3_aa: CASRNTGSETQYF
v_call: TRBV12-3/TRBV12-4; clone_size: .; j_call: TRBJ2-7; cdr3_aa: CASSVTYEQYF
v_call: TRBV4-1; clone_size: .; j_call: TRBJ2-7; cdr3_aa: CASSQAFREPYEQYF
v_call: TRBV11-2; clone_size: .; j_call: TRBJ2-1; cdr3_aa: CASSLVGLAKNNEQFF
v_call: TRBV18; clone_size: once; j_call: TRBJ1-2; cdr3_aa: CASSPYLAEGYTF
v_call: TRBV5-8; clone_size: few; j_call: TRBJ2-3; cdr3_aa: CASSALAGADTPDTQYF
v_call: TRBV6-1; clone_size: .; j_call: TRBJ2-1; cdr3_aa: CASSDRDSYNEQFF
v_call: TRBV5-1; clone_size: .; j_call: TRBJ1-4; cdr3_aa: CASSSDSFNEKLFF
v_call: TRBV28; clone_size: .; j_call: TRBJ1-5; cdr3_aa: CASSLGDRRYNQPQHF
v_call: TRBV6-2/TRBV6-3; clone_size: once; j_call: TRBJ2-5; cdr3_aa: CASSYSTSDQETQYF
v_call: TRBV19; clone_size: .; j_call: TRBJ1-4; cdr3_aa: CASSMDSTEKLFF
v_call: TRBV5-6; clone_size: .; j_call: TRBJ2-3; cdr3_aa: CASRGFRGLPSGITDTQYF
v_call: TRBV6-1; clone_size: .; j_call: TRBJ1-5; cdr3_aa: CASSDGLNQPQHF
v_call: TRBV19; clone_size: once; j_call: TRBJ1-6; cdr3_aa: CASSILTAFGAYNSPLHF
v_call: TRBV20-1; clone_size: .; j_call: TRBJ1-5; cdr3_aa: CSASGGTGGIRQPQHF
v_call: TRBV6-1; clone_size: .; j_call: TRBJ2-7; cdr3_aa: CASSEFPGSGESYEQYF
v_call: TRBV2; clone_size: .; j_call: TRBJ1-1; cdr3_aa: CASILQGATEAFF
v_call: TRBV5-1; clone_size: .; j_call: TRBJ2-7; cdr3_aa: CASSRSFRQGASYEQYF
v_call: TRBV5-1; clone_size: once; j_call: TRBJ2-3; cdr3_aa: CASRSEAGMGTDTQYF
v_call: TRBV5-8; clone_size: .; j_call: TRBJ1-6; cdr3_aa: CASSLALTPLHF
v_call: TRBV7-9; clone_size: once; j_call: TRBJ1-1; cdr3_aa: CASSLAGQGVLGTEAFF
v_call: TRBV27; clone_size: .; j_call: TRBJ1-2; cdr3_aa: CASSPRTGLPGYGYTF
v_call: TRBV6-5; clone_size: .; j_call: TRBJ1-5; cdr3_aa: CASRTGDGNQPQHF
v_call: TRBV6-6; clone_size: .; j_call: TRBJ1-2; cdr3_aa: CASSETGTGVGYTF
v_call: TRBV27; clone_size: .; j_call: TRBJ1-2; cdr3_aa: CASSLRGGGGYGYTF
v_call: TRBV19; clone_size: .; j_call: TRBJ2-7; cdr3_aa: CASSWRDSNYEQYF
v_call: TRBV18; clone_size: once; j_call: TRBJ2-7; cdr3_aa: CASSEQGSEQYF
v_call: TRBV5-1; clone_size: .; j_call: TRBJ2-1; cdr3_aa: CASSSSGLSSYNEQFF
v_call: TRBV5-1; clone_size: .; j_call: TRBJ2-1; cdr3_aa: CASSLVAGAYNEQFF
v_call: TRBV18; clone_size: .; j_call: TRBJ1-2; cdr3_aa: CASSPTALTVYGYTF
v_call: TRBV5-6; clone_size: few; j_call: TRBJ2-7; cdr3_aa: CASSRIAGAGEQYF
v_call: TRBV6-5; clone_size: .; j_call: TRBJ1-1; cdr3_aa: CASRLMNTEAFF
v_call: TRBV4-2; clone_size: .; j_call: TRBJ1-1; cdr3_aa: CASSQEGRTSTEAFF